These 21 T cell receptor beta chains share one sample of origin, sequenced in a study of cytomegalovirus exposure and HLA in healthy donors (dated by TCRdb to between 2016 and 2019). The receptor library was made with the immunoSEQ multiplex PCR assay. For the multiplex PCR, a mixture combining 60 forward primers for TCR Vbeta segments and 13 reverse primers for TCR Jbeta segments was used. The table was pulled from immuneACCESS by TCRdb, which kept in-frame rearrangements only. Such tables lose some clones; where checked, under half of the loss comes from unresolved V genes, and the rest has no known cause. Here the sample has 100,000 to 150,000 clones; more than 65% occur a single time. The top ten constitute 3% to 4% of the sample. Sequences were obtained from PBMCs. Receptors originate from a man aged 18 to 29 in good health and CMV-seropositive.

J is TRBJ2-3 and V is TRBV7-6, with TRBD1 matching 8 bases. J lost 1 base, V lost 2 bases, and 17 bases had no gene match. The germline V gene has CDR1 SGHVS and CDR2 FNYEAQ. The CDR3 contains 20 residues. The CDR3 DNA sequence: TGTGCCAGCAGCTTAAGGGTATCGGGACAGGTCGGTCGAGGCACAGATACGCAGTATTTT. This gives the protein CASSLRVSGQVGRGTDTQYF.

The chain combines TRBV4-2 with TRBJ2-5, with TRBD2 matching 10 bases. CDR3 length equals 15 residues. J gave up 5 bases and V 4 bases, and 7 bases lay outside the gene matches. Germline V gives CDR1 LGHNA, CDR2 YNFKEQ. In nucleotides, the CDR3 is TGTGCCAGCAGCCCCCTAGCGGGGGTGGGGGAGACCCAGTACTTC. Translating gives CASSPLAGVGETQYF.

The chain uses TRBV4-3 and TRBJ1-2; 12 positions match TRBD1. Germline V lookup: CDR1 LGHNA, CDR2 YSLEER. V lost 0 bases, J lost 9 bases, and 11 bases stayed unmatched. The CDR3 consists of 17 residues. The CDR3 sequence is CASSQDLWAGQGASYTF. In nucleotides, the CDR3 is TGCGCCAGCAGCCAAGATCTATGGGCGGGACAGGGGGCTAGCTACACCTTC.

The rearrangement links TRBV5-1 to TRBJ2-7; D is undetermined. The V end was cut by 1 base, the J end by 3 bases, with 11 bases between. This CDR3 spans 14 amino acids. Per the germline V gene, CDR1 is SGHRS and CDR2 is YFSETQ. In DNA, the CDR3 is TGCGCCAGCAGCTTGAGGCCAGGTTACTACGAGCAGTACTTC. It codes for CASSLRPGYYEQYF.

V is TRBV12-5 and J is TRBJ1-5; D gene uncertain. CDR1 LGHNT and CDR2 FRNRAP come from the germline V gene. The CDR3 extends over 19 amino acids. V was clipped by 3 bases and J by 3 bases, with 24 bases between them. Written as DNA, the CDR3 is TGTGCTAGTGGTTTTAACGGTTGGGAGAATAATATGACCAATCAGCCCCAGCATTTT. Protein product: CASGFNGWENNMTNQPQHF.

In its sample, this clone was seen a few times. The rearrangement uses TRBV27 and TRBJ1-2; 7 bases are a match to TRBD1. With 5 bases clipped from V and 4 bases from J, the junction kept 10 bases outside the gene matches. The CDR3 consists of 15 residues. Germline V CDR1 and CDR2: MNHEY, SMNVEV (reference sequence). The CDR3 reads CASSIHRDSTYGYTF. The CDR3 nucleotides read TGTGCCAGCAGTATACACAGGGACAGTACCTATGGCTACACCTTC.

The V call is TRBV5-1, the J call TRBJ2-3, with D uncertain. This CDR3 is 15 amino acids long. V shed 2 bases and J shed 2 bases, with 12 bases lying between them. CDR1 is SGHRS, CDR2 YFSETQ, per germline. The CDR3 bases are TGCGCCAGCAGCTTTTACATTTTCTCCACAGATACGCAGTATTTT. It specifies CASSFYIFSTDTQYF.

The chain uses TRBV2 and TRBJ2-5; TRBD2 might be the D (5 bases). The last part of the DNA fits TRBJ2-7 better; the J call may be wrong. The CDR3 runs to 14 residues. The germline V gene encodes CDR1 SNHLY and CDR2 FYNNEI. The CDR3 reads CASRSGMASYEQYF. CDR3 bases: TGTGCCAGCAGATCCGGGATGGCCTCCTACGAGCAGTACTTC.

This chain uses TRBV23-1 with TRBJ2-7; a weak D match, TRBD2 (5 bases). TRBV23-1 is an open reading frame whose function is uncertain. Trimming took off 0 bases at V and 2 bases at J, with 11 bases between the two ends. The CDR3 totals 15 residues. The CDR3 DNA reads TGCGCCAGCAGTCAATCTCGGGATCGGACCTACGAGCAGTACTTC. It encodes CASSQSRDRTYEQYF.

The chain employs TRBV10-3 and TRBJ1-2; 7 bases are a match to TRBD1. CDR1 and CDR2 from the germline V gene are ENHRY and SYGVKD. V shed 6 bases, J shed 2 bases, and the junction held 9 bases outside the gene matches. CDR3 length: 15 amino acids. CDR3 region: CAIRINPGQNYGYTF. CDR3 nucleotides: TGTGCCATCAGAATTAACCCGGGACAGAACTATGGCTACACCTTC.

This clone was picked up one time. J is TRBJ1-2 and V is TRBV6-1; no clear D. The CDR3 sequence is 15 residues long. The V gene's germline CDR1 is MNHNS and CDR2 SASEGT. Trimming shortened V by 2 bases and J by 3 bases, and 13 bases separated the two germline ends. The CDR3 protein is CASSELRASDYGYTF. For the CDR3, the DNA is TGTGCCAGCAGTGAATTAAGGGCTAGCGACTATGGCTACACCTTC.

This clone showed up just a few times. The CDR3 bases are TGCAGCGTTGAACAGGGCGGTGGAAACACCATATATTTT. It yields the protein CSVEQGGGNTIYF. This rearrangement joins TRBV29-1 to TRBJ1-3, with a weak D call TRBD1 (5 bases). The CDR3 loop spans 13 amino acids. The V and J ends lost 2 bases and 3 bases respectively, with 8 bases between them. Germline loops: CDR1 SQVTM, CDR2 ANQGSEA.

This rearrangement joins TRBV7-2 to TRBJ2-7; TRBD2 aligns across 10 bases. The CDR3 is 19 residues long. V shed 2 bases and J 4 bases; nucleotides not matched to a gene: 17. The germline CDR1 and CDR2 sequences are SGHTA and FQGNSA. CDR3 in amino acids: CASSLSRSAGLAGEYEQYF. In nucleotides, the CDR3 is TGTGCCAGCAGCTTATCTCGTAGTGCTGGGCTAGCGGGAGAGTACGAGCAGTACTTC. Using reference TRBV7-2 and TRBJ2-7 for the parts outside the CDR3, the full variable domain is GAGVSQSPSNKVTEKGKDVELRCDPISGHTALYWYRQSLGQGLEFLIYFQGNSAPDKSGLPSDRFSAERTGGSVSTLTIQRTQQEDSAVYLCASSLSRSAGLAGEYEQYFGPGTRLTVT.

A few counts support this clone. This sequence joins TRBV7-8 and TRBJ1-6; D is ambiguous. CDR3 size: 18 residues. Germline V gene data show CDR1 as SGHVS and CDR2 as FQNEAQ. V was cut by 5 bases and J by 0 bases, with 17 bases left in between. Here the CDR3 reads CASSPRPEAGSYNSPLHF. The CDR3 DNA is TGTGCCAGCAGCCCGAGGCCGGAGGCGGGCTCCTATAATTCACCCCTCCACTTT.

The chain is built from TRBV29-1 and TRBJ2-5, with 8 bases identical to TRBD1. J was trimmed by 2 bases and V by 8 bases; bases with no gene match: 7. Germline V gene lookup returns CDR1 SQVTM and CDR2 ANQGSEA. This CDR3 is built from 13 residues. CDR3 coding DNA: TGCAGCTTTCAACACAGGGGGCAAGAGACCCAGTACTTC. Translation gives CSFQHRGQETQYF.

The CDR3 DNA reads TGCGCCAGCAGCTCCTCGGACAGGGGGAATGAAAAACTGTTTTTT. It codes for CASSSSDRGNEKLFF. The chain couples TRBV4-1 to TRBJ1-4, with TRBD1 matching over 10 bases. Per the germline V gene, CDR1 is MGHRA and CDR2 is YSYEKL. The CDR3 has 15 residues. Losses at the gene ends were 5 bases for V and 5 bases for J; bases not matched to a gene: 5.

V is TRBV27 and J is TRBJ1-2; 7 bases line up with TRBD1. CDR1 MNHEY and CDR2 SMNVEV come from the germline V gene (reference sequence). Unmatched junction bases numbered 20, after V lost 6 bases and J lost 4 bases. The CDR3 consists of 18 residues. The CDR3 region is CASSLTPPGTVTPYGYTF. The CDR3 coding sequence is TGTGCCAGCAGCCTAACCCCCCCCGGGACAGTGACGCCCTATGGCTACACCTTC.

J is TRBJ1-4 and V is TRBV7-9; D gene ambiguous. V lost 2 bases, J lost 0 bases, and 7 bases lay in between. Germline loops: CDR1 SEHNR, CDR2 FQNEAQ (reference sequence). The CDR3 is made up of 15 amino acids. CDR3 protein: CASSLSDTTNEKLFF. As DNA, the CDR3 is TGTGCCAGCAGCTTATCAGATACAACTAATGAAAAACTGTTTTTT.

This clone was observed a single time. The gene calls are TRBV6-1 and TRBJ2-7; 10 nucleotides line up with TRBD1. CDR1 MNHNS and CDR2 SASEGT come from the germline V gene. The length of the CDR3 is 15 residues. V shed 3 bases, J shed 5 bases, and the junction held 7 bases outside the gene matches. The CDR3 DNA sequence: TGTGCCAGCAGTGATGGACAGGGGGTTAGGCACGAGCAGTACTTC. Translated: CASSDGQGVRHEQYF.

The CDR3 nucleotides read TGCAGCGCCGGGACAGGGGGGGATGAGCAGTTCTTC. Amino acids: CSAGTGGDEQFF. The chain carries TRBV29-1 and TRBJ2-1; 11 nucleotides align to TRBD1. The ends lost 7 bases at V and 8 bases at J; junction bases unmatched: 4. Germline CDR1 SQVTM, CDR2 ANQGSEA. This CDR3 is built from 12 residues.

The rearrangement joins TRBV4-3 to TRBJ2-3; TRBD1 matches at 8 bases. V dropped 10 bases and J dropped 3; count of bases not matched to a gene: 12. Germline V gene sequence: CDR1 LGHNA, CDR2 YSLEER. This CDR3 spans 15 amino acids. This CDR3 reads CATSEGTGRTDTQYF. CDR3 DNA sequence: TGCGCCACTTCCGAGGGGACAGGAAGGACAGATACGCAGTATTTT.